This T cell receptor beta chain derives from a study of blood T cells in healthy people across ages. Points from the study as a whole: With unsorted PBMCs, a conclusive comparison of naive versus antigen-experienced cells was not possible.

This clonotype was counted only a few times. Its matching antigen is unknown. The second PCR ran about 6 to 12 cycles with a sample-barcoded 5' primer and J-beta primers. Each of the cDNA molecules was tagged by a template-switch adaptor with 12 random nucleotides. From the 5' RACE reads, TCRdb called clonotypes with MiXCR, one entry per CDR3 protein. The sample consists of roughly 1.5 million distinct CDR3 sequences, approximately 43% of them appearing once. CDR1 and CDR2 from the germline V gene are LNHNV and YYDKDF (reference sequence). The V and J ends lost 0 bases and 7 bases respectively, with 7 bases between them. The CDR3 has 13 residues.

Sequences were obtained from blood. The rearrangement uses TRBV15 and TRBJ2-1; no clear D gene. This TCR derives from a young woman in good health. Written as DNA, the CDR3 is TGTGCCACCAGCAGAGATTTCGGAAATGAGCAGTTCTTC. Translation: CATSRDFGNEQFF.